Shown below are 28 T cell receptor beta chains from a single sample sequenced in a study of PD-1 blockade in classical Hodgkin lymphoma. The assay was immunoSEQ multiplex PCR, and TCRdb's table has in-frame clones only and misses some. The sample records around 150,000 clones, around 84% being singletons. All patients experienced relapse after autologous stem cell transplantation, and brentuximab vedotin exposure was variable. The material was peripheral blood mononuclear cells (PBMCs), obtained before the second cycle of nivolumab. These receptors were collected from a human donor with classical Hodgkin lymphoma.

This clone appeared a single time. This CDR3 reads CASSMTVDTEAFF. In DNA, the CDR3 is TGTGCCAGCAGCATGACCGTGGACACTGAAGCTTTCTTT. The chain has TRBV7-9 and TRBJ1-1; D uncertain. There are 13 residues in the CDR3. Trimming stripped 5 bases from V and 3 bases from J, with 10 bases between. Per germline, CDR1 SEHNR and CDR2 FQNEAQ (reference sequence).

The chain joins TRBV19 to TRBJ1-2; 7 bases fit TRBD1. This CDR3 comprises 16 residues. The germline V gene encodes CDR1 LNHDA and CDR2 SQIVND (reference sequence). V trimming: 3 bases; J trimming: 8 bases; junction bases outside the gene matches: 15. The CDR3 spells CASSIGIQGTSRGYTF. The CDR3 DNA sequence: TGTGCCAGTAGTATCGGAATACAGGGGACTTCGAGGGGCTACACCTTC.

This chain uses TRBV18 with TRBJ1-3, with TRBD1 as a possible D gene (6 bases). In germline, CDR1 is KGHSH, CDR2 LQKENI. This CDR3 region has 17 residues. Trimming shortened V by 4 bases and J by 2 bases, and 18 bases separated the two germline ends. Written as DNA, the CDR3 is TGTGCCAGCTCACTTTTCTTCGGGGGGCAAGCTGGAAACACCATATATTTT. Residues: CASSLFFGGQAGNTIYF.

The chain combines TRBV7-2 with TRBJ2-1; D is tentatively TRBD1 or TRBD2 (5 bases each). CDR3 size: 13 residues. The V end lost 4 bases, the J end lost 5 bases, and 9 bases lay between the germline ends. From germline, CDR1 is SGHTA and CDR2 FQGNSA. CDR3 nucleotides: TGTGCCAGCAGCTCGGGACCGCACAATGAGCAGTTCTTC. This codes for CASSSGPHNEQFF.

The chain combines TRBV10-3 with TRBJ2-1, with 9 bases that match TRBD1. Germline loops: CDR1 ENHRY, CDR2 SYGVKD. Unmatched junction bases numbered 3, after V lost 3 bases and J lost 9 bases. CDR3 length: 13 amino acids. The CDR3 DNA reads as TGTGCCATCAGTGAACAGGGGGCGGGTGAGCAGTTCTTC. As protein: CAISEQGAGEQFF.

The V gene is TRBV28, the J gene TRBJ1-1; D perhaps matches TRBD1 (6 bases). The V end lost 6 bases, the J end lost 11 bases, and 13 bases lay between the germline ends. This CDR3 is 11 amino acids long. The germline gives CDR1 MDHEN, CDR2 SYDVKM. The CDR3 is CASSRGGSAFF. The CDR3 region has the DNA TGTGCCAGCAGCCGAGGGGGAAGTGCTTTCTTT.

This chain uses TRBV4-1 with TRBJ2-7; 10 bases align to TRBD1. CDR1 is MGHRA and CDR2 is YSYEKL in the germline V gene. The CDR3 has 15 residues. Trimming removed 2 bases from V and 2 bases from J; junction bases left unmatched: 3. CDR3 in amino acids: CASSQSGTGAYEQYF. The CDR3 DNA reads as TGCGCCAGCAGCCAATCCGGGACAGGGGCCTACGAGCAGTACTTC.

J is TRBJ1-2 and V is TRBV7-3; 8 positions match TRBD1. The junction had 11 bases not matched to a gene; V was cut back by 3 bases and J by 5 bases. The germline CDR1 and CDR2 sequences are SGHTA and FQGTGA. The CDR3 totals 16 residues. CDR3 coding DNA: TGTGCCAGCAGCTTCATGAGAGGGGACAGGCTATATGGCTACACCTTC. Protein sequence: CASSFMRGDRLYGYTF.

CDR3 amino acids: CASHTSGGIPYEQYF. The DNA for the CDR3 is TGTGCCAGCCACACTAGCGGGGGCATACCCTACGAGCAGTACTTC. This rearrangement joins TRBV18 to TRBJ2-7; TRBD2 aligns across 11 bases. Germline V gene lookup returns CDR1 KGHSH and CDR2 LQKENI. Unmatched junction bases numbered 8, after V lost 8 bases and J lost 2 bases. The CDR3 contains 15 residues.

The chain recombines TRBV11-2 with TRBJ1-2, with a weak D call TRBD1 (5 bases). Germline values: CDR1 SGHAT, CDR2 FQNNGV. This CDR3 contains 12 residues. Trimming shortened V by 7 bases and J by 6 bases, and 12 bases separated the two germline ends. The CDR3 region has the DNA TGTGCCAGCACCTTGGGACGGGATGGCTACACCTTC. Amino acids: CASTLGRDGYTF.

At least ten counts were recorded for this clone. CDR3 in DNA: TGTGCCAGCAGTCTTCGACAGGGGGCCCTCACTGAAGCTTTCTTT. This sequence encodes CASSLRQGALTEAFF. This chain uses TRBV28 with TRBJ1-1; 10 nucleotides line up with TRBD1. The CDR3 is 15 residues long. The trim removed 5 bases at V and 4 bases at J, leaving 7 bases unmatched. Germline V gives CDR1 MDHEN, CDR2 SYDVKM.

The rearrangement uses TRBV7-9 and TRBJ2-2; possibly TRBD1 for D (5 bases). Germline-derived CDR1 and CDR2 are SEHNR and FQNEAQ (reference sequence). V was pared by 4 bases and J by 7 bases, with 10 bases between. The CDR3 runs 13 residues. The CDR3 nucleotides read TGTGCCAGCAGCTCTAGGGGTCTCGGGGAGCTGTTTTTT. Its translation is CASSSRGLGELFF.

The chain recombines TRBV2 with TRBJ2-7; D unresolved. V lost 0 bases to trimming and J lost 3 bases, with 6 bases between them. Germline V gives CDR1 SNHLY, CDR2 FYNNEI. The CDR3 contains 13 residues. The CDR3 region has the DNA TGTGCCAGCAGTGAAGCCCCAATCTACGAGCAGTACTTC. This gives the protein CASSEAPIYEQYF.

This clone was detected only once. This chain uses TRBV6-1 with TRBJ2-1; a possible D gene is TRBD2 (5 bases). Germline V gene sequence: CDR1 MNHNS, CDR2 SASEGT. V was clipped by 8 bases and J by 4 bases, with 6 bases between them. This CDR3 has 11 residues. For the CDR3, the DNA is TGTGCCAGCGAGGGTTACAATGAGCAGTTCTTC. Residues: CASEGYNEQFF.

The CDR3 sequence: CASSEEWGNTEAFF. The DNA of the CDR3 is TGTGCCAGCAGTGAAGAATGGGGGAACACTGAAGCTTTCTTT. The chain employs TRBV2 and TRBJ1-1, with unresolved D. The V gene lost 1 base and the J gene lost 1 base, with 7 bases spanning the gap. The length of the CDR3 is 14 residues. Germline-derived CDR1 and CDR2 are SNHLY and FYNNEI.

The DNA of the CDR3 is TGTGCCAGCCAAATAGCCCGTTCAGGTTTCGACGGCTACACCTTC. Protein sequence: CASQIARSGFDGYTF. The V gene is TRBV6-6, the J gene TRBJ1-2; D gene unclear. CDR1 and CDR2 from the germline V gene are MNHNY and SVGAGI (reference sequence). This CDR3 spans 15 amino acids. V gave up 8 bases and J gave up 8 bases, with 24 bases separating them.

This clone has more than one count but fewer than ten. The chain combines TRBV6-5 with TRBJ2-5; D uncertain. CDR3 length: 13 amino acids. The V and J ends lost 1 base and 5 bases respectively, with 8 bases between them. Germline V CDR1 and CDR2: MNHEY, SVGAGI. The CDR3 DNA follows: TGTGCCAGCAGTTACTTGGGAACGGAGACCCAGTACTTC. Its translation: CASSYLGTETQYF.

This chain joins TRBV5-4 and TRBJ2-1, with a possible D match to TRBD2 (6 bases). V was pared by 7 bases and J by 0 bases, with 26 bases between. Germline CDR1 SGHNT, CDR2 YYREEE (reference sequence). The CDR3 contains 19 residues. Here the CDR3 reads CASLRGGTRGMGSYNEQFF. CDR3 in DNA: TGTGCCAGCCTCCGTGGAGGGACCCGCGGGATGGGCTCCTACAATGAGCAGTTCTTC.

The CDR3 sequence: CASSLAGTFLYGYTF. As DNA, the CDR3 is TGCGCCAGCAGCTTGGCCGGGACTTTTCTCTATGGCTACACCTTC. The chain couples TRBV5-1 to TRBJ1-2; tentative D call: TRBD1 (5 bases). Germline V CDR1 and CDR2: SGHRS, YFSETQ. The V gene lost 0 bases and the J gene lost 4 bases, with 13 bases spanning the gap. This CDR3 has 15 amino acids.

The chain carries TRBV7-2 and TRBJ2-5; the D gene is possibly TRBD1 (6 bases). V lost 1 base, J lost 9 bases, and 6 bases lay in between. CDR3 length: 11 residues. The germline V gene encodes CDR1 SGHTA and CDR2 FQGNSA. CDR3 sequence: CASSLEGAQYF. CDR3 sequence (DNA): TGTGCCAGCAGCTTAGAGGGGGCCCAGTACTTC.

This clone was seen only once. The J gene is TRBJ2-7, the V gene TRBV11-1, with 7 bases that match TRBD1. Germline-derived CDR1 and CDR2 are SGHAT and FQDESV (reference sequence). The CDR3 consists of 14 residues. Trimming at V came to 4 bases and at J to 9 bases, leaving 12 bases not matched to a gene. The chain's CDR3 is CASSSRTGLRGQYF. For the CDR3, the DNA is TGTGCCAGCAGCTCTCGGACAGGCCTACGAGGGCAGTACTTC.

The V and J genes are TRBV25-1 and TRBJ1-4, with unresolved D. Germline V gives CDR1 MGHDK, CDR2 SYGVNS. Trimming removed 6 bases from V and 4 bases from J, with 9 bases in between. The CDR3 spans 13 residues. The CDR3 DNA reads TGTGCCAGCAGAGACTCAGATAATGAAAAACTGTTTTTT. Protein product: CASRDSDNEKLFF.

As to this clone: The same CDR3 is also encoded by other DNA sequences in this sample. The CDR3 spells CASSLAVNEQFF. The CDR3 nucleotides are TGTGCCAGCAGCTTAGCGGTCAATGAGCAGTTCTTC. The rearrangement uses TRBV7-9 and TRBJ2-1; no clear D gene. The CDR3 has 12 amino acids. Germline V lookup: CDR1 SEHNR, CDR2 FQNEAQ (reference sequence). Trimming removed 0 bases at V and 6 bases at J, with 3 bases between.

The chain couples TRBV5-1 to TRBJ2-3, with D possibly being TRBD1 (6 bases). Germline V gene lookup returns CDR1 SGHRS and CDR2 YFSETQ. The length of the CDR3 is 14 residues. Trimming removed 4 bases at V and 6 bases at J, with 15 bases between. CDR3 loop: CASSPKTGPDTQYF. The CDR3 bases are TGCGCCAGCAGCCCGAAGACAGGCCCGGATACGCAGTATTTT.

The J gene is TRBJ2-5, the V gene TRBV5-5; 7 nucleotides line up with TRBD1. The V gene end was trimmed by 1 base and the J gene end by 1 base; junction bases not matched to a gene: 13. From germline, CDR1 is SGHKS and CDR2 YYEKEE (reference sequence). This CDR3 spans 18 amino acids. The CDR3 DNA reads as TGTGCCAGCAGCTTGCGCAGGGGGAAGGTTTGGGGCCAAGAGACCCAGTACTTC. It specifies CASSLRRGKVWGQETQYF.

The rearrangement joins TRBV7-3 to TRBJ2-7; D not certain. V was trimmed by 0 bases and J by 6 bases, leaving 9 bases between them. The CDR3 has 13 residues. The germline V gene has CDR1 SGHTA and CDR2 FQGTGA. The DNA for the CDR3 is TGTGCCAGCAGCTTAACGAAAGAAACCGAGCAGTACTTC. It is translated as CASSLTKETEQYF.

V usage is TRBV29-1 and J usage is TRBJ2-6; no definite D call. Trimming took off 0 bases at V and 0 bases at J, with 24 bases between the two ends. CDR3 length: 21 amino acids. CDR1 and CDR2 (germline): SQVTM, ANQGSEA. As DNA, the CDR3 is TGCAGCGTTGAAGATCTCTTATTTTCAGACGGCACTTCCTCTGGGGCCAACGTCCTGACTTTC. Translation: CSVEDLLFSDGTSSGANVLTF.

This clone showed up just a few times. This chain uses TRBV7-2 with TRBJ2-3, with TRBD1 matching over 8 bases. V lost 1 base, J lost 3 bases, and 3 bases stayed unmatched. The CDR3 has 15 residues. Germline-derived CDR1 and CDR2 are SGHTA and FQGNSA. CDR3 in DNA: TGTGCCAGCAGCTTAGGGCAGGGGGCGACAGATACGCAGTATTTT. Its protein is CASSLGQGATDTQYF.